This TCR beta chain was sequenced during a study of OX40 agonist ivuxolimab in advanced cancers. In this sample, this clone turned up once. The germline CDR1 and CDR2 sequences are PRHDT and FYEKMQ (reference sequence). The CDR3 is 14 amino acids. Trimming removed 2 bases at V and 0 bases at J, with 7 bases between. TCRdb's table, derived via immunoSEQ multiplex PCR, lists solely in-frame clones and lacks some. In the table there are about 55,000 clones, about nine tenths of which are singletons. J is TRBJ1-1 and V is TRBV13; D unclear. The clonotype originates from an adult with an advanced solid tumor such as melanoma, head and neck, liver or kidney cancer. This specimen was CD4+ or CD8+ T cells sorted from blood, taken in a trial of the OX40 agonist ivuxolimab. The CDR3 DNA follows: TGTGCCAGCAGCTTAAGTAGGCTGAACACTGAAGCTTTCTTT. It is translated as CASSLSRLNTEAFF.